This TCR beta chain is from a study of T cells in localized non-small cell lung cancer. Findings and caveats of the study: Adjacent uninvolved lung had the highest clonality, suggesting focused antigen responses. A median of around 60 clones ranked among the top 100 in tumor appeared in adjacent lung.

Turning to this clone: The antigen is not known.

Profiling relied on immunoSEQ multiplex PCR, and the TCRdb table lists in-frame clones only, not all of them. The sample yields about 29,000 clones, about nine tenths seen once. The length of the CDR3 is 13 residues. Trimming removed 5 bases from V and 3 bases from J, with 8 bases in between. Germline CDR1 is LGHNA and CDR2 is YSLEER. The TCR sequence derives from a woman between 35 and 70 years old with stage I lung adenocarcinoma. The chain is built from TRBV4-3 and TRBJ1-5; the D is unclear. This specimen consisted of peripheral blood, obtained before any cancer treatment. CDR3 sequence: CASSASFNQPQHF. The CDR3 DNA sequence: TGCGCCAGCAGCGCCAGCTTCAATCAGCCCCAGCATTTT.